This is a list of T cell receptor beta chains from one sample in a study of cytomegalovirus exposure and HLA in healthy donors. Clones were read by immunoSEQ multiplex PCR, and TCRdb kept only the in-frame ones, dropping some. The table lists 80,000 to 90,000 clones, roughly 80% of them singletons, with 2.5% to 3% in the top ten. Sequenced: PBMCs. These receptors all come from a young man in good health and CMV-seronegative. Each CDR3 is given without its conserved first and last residue. D genes are given only for firm matches. Not every row has a clone size; where given, it reads once, few, many or a size class.

>-|TRBD1|TRBJ1-4|TRBV9
ASSVGGRQGDEKLF
>-|TRBD1|TRBJ2-7|TRBV7-2
ASSTRDRVGYEQY
>-|-|TRBJ2-1|TRBV5-1
ASSPAWRPSSYNEQF
>-|-|TRBJ1-4|TRBV15
ATSRDKDQGNEKLF
>-|TRBD2|TRBJ2-3|TRBV2
ASSKLATYPPGTDTQY
>-|-|TRBJ1-1|TRBV2
ASRATFGTGAF
>-|TRBD2|TRBJ2-1|TRBV9
ASSPKASGGPNEQF
>once|TRBD1|TRBJ1-2|TRBV27
ASSNTGGPGYT
>-|-|TRBJ1-1|TRBV4-2
ASSQEGGLVNTEAF
>-|TRBD1|TRBJ1-4|TRBV2
ASSKNGQGANEKLF
>-|TRBD2|TRBJ2-3|TRBV7-6
ASRALAGETSSTDTQY
>once|-|TRBJ1-2|TRBV19
ASSIRPGPYGYT
>-|-|TRBJ1-2|TRBV6-6
ASSNRDNYGYT
>few|TRBD1|TRBJ1-4|TRBV4-1
ASSRQGQPEVGEKLF
>-|TRBD1|TRBJ1-2|TRBV30
AWSVQPGGDYGYT
>-|-|TRBJ2-7|TRBV5-8
ASSRTAGMAVGYEQY
>-|-|TRBJ2-7|TRBV6-6
ASSSTGYPYEQY
>-|TRBD1|TRBJ2-7|TRBV10-3
AISGGQGLGEQY
>once|-|TRBJ1-2|TRBV5-1
ASSLDGVGGYT
>-|-|TRBJ1-4|TRBV18
ASSRQELATNEKLF
>-|TRBD1|TRBJ1-4|TRBV7-2
ASSSDRGLEKLF
>-|-|TRBJ2-1|TRBV11-1
ASSVSVQQF
>-|TRBD1|TRBJ1-1|TRBV5-8
ASSLTGQGPDRGAF
>once|-|TRBJ1-2|TRBV5-1
ASSLGRLYGYT
>once|TRBD2|TRBJ2-5|TRBV11-3
ASSPGRERSSGTQY
>once|-|TRBJ1-1|TRBV5-4
ASSLAGGSTEAF
>-|TRBD1|TRBJ1-2|TRBV19
ASSPDRDYGYT